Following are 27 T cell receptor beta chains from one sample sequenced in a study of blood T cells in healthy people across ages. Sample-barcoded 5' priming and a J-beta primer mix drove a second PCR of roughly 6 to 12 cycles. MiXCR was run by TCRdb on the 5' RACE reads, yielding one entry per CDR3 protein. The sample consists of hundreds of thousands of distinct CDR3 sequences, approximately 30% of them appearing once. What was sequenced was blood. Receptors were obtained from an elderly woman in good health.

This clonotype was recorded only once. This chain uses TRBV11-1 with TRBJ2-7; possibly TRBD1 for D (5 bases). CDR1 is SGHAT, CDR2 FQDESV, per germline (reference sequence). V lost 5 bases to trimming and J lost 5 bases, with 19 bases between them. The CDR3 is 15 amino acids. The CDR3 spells CASSQTWGRANEQYF. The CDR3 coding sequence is TGTGCCAGCAGCCAAACATGGGGCCGAGCCAACGAGCAGTACTTC.

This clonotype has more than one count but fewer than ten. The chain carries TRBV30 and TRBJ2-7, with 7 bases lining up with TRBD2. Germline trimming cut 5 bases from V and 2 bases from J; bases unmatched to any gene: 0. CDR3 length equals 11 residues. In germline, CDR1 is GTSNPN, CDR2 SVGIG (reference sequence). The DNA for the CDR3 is TGTGCCTGGGGGAGGGCCTACGAGCAGTACTTC. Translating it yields CAWGRAYEQYF.

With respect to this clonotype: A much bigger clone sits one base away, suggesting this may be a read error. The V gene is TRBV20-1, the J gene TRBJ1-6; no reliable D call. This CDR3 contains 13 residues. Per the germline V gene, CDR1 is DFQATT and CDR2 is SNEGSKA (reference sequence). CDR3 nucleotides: TGCGGTGGCCGAAGGACTGCGGGATCACCCCTCCACTTT. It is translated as CGGRRTAGSPLHF.

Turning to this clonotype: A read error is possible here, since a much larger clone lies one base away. The CDR3 coding sequence is TGTGCCAGCAGCTCATCCAGTACTTTCGGCAATGAGCAGTACTTC. Translated, it gives CASSSSSTFGNEQYF. This chain connects TRBV9 to TRBJ2-7; D unresolved. The germline V gene has CDR1 SGDLS and CDR2 YYNGEE. Trimming removed 4 bases at V and 7 bases at J, with 21 bases between. The CDR3 spans 15 residues.

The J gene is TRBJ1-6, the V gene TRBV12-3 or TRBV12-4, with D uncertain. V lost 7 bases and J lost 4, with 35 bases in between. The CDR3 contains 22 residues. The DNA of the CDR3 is TGTGCCAGCAACCTGAAAAGTATCCCCGGATATCCCCTTGGCCCTTATAATTCACCCCTCCACTTT. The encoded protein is CASNLKSIPGYPLGPYNSPLHF.

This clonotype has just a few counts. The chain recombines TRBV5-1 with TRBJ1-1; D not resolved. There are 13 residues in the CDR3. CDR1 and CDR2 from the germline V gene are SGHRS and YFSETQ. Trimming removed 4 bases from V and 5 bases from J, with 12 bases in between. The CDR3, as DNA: TGCGCCAGCAGCCTAGGACCGAGGACTGAAGCTTTCTTT. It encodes CASSLGPRTEAFF.

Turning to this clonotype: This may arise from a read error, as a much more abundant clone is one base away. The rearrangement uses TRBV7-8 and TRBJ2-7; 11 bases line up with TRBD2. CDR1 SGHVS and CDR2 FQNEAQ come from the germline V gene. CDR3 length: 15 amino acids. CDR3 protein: CTSSITGTSGYEQYF. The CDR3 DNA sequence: TGTACCAGCAGCATAACCGGGACTAGCGGCTACGAGCAGTACTTC.

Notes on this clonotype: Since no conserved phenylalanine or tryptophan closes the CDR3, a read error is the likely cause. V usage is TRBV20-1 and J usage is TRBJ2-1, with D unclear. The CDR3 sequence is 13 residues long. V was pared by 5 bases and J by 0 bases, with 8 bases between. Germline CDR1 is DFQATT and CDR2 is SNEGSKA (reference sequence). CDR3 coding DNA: TGCAGTGCTGGTTGGGCCTCCTACAATGAGCAGTTCCTC. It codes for CSAGWASYNEQFL.

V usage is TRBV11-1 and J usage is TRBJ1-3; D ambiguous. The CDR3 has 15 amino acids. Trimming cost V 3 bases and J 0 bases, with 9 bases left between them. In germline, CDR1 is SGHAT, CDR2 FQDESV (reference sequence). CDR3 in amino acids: CASSFDIASGNTIYF. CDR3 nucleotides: TGTGCCAGCAGCTTTGACATTGCCTCTGGAAACACCATATATTTT.

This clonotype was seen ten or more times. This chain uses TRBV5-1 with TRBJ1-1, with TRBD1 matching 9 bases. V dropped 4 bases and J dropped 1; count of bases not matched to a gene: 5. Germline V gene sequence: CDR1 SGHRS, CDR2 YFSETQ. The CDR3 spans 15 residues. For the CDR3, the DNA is TGCGCCAGCAGCACCCGGACAGGGGAGAACACTGAAGCTTTCTTT. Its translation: CASSTRTGENTEAFF.

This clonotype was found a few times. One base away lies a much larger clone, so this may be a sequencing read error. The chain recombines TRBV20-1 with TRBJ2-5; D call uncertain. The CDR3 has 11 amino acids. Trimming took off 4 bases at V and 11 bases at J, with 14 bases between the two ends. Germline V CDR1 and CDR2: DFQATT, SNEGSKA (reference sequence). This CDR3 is CSATLDEPQYF. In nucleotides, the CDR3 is TGCAGTGCTACCTTAGATGAACCACAGTACTTC.

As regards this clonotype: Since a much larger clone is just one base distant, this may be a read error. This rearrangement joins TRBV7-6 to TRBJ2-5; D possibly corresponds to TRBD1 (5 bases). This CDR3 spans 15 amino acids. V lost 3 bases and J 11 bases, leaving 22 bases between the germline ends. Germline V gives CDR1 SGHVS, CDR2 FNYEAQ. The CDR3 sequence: CASSLDTSRYNEQYF. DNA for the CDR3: TGTGCCAGCAGCTTGGACACATCAAGGTACAATGAGCAGTACTTC.

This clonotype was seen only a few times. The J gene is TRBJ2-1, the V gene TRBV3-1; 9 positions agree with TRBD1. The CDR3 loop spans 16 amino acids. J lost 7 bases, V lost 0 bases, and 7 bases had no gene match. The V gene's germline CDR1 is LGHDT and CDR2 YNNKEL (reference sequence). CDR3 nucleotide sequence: TGTGCCAGCAGCCAAGATTGGGGGACAGGGTGGAATGAGCAGTTCTTC. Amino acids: CASSQDWGTGWNEQFF.

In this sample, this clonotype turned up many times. CDR3 residues: CSVEVLAGLDTQYF. CDR3 DNA: TGCAGCGTTGAAGTTCTAGCGGGGTTGGATACGCAGTATTTT. V gene TRBV29-1 combines with J gene TRBJ2-3, with 9 bases identical to TRBD2. Looked up from germline, CDR1 is SQVTM and CDR2 is ANQGSEA. The V gene end was trimmed by 1 base and the J gene end by 6 bases; junction bases not matched to a gene: 5. The CDR3 is 14 residues long.

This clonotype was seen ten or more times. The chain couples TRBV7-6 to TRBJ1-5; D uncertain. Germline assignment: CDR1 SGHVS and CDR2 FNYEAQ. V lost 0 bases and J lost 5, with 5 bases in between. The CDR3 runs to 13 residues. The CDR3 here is CASSLASDQPQHF. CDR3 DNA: TGTGCCAGCAGCTTAGCGTCCGATCAGCCCCAGCATTTT.

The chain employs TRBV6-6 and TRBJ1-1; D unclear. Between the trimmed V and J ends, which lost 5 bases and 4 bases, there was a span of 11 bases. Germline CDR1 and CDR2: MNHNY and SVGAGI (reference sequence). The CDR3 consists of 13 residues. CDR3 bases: TGTGCCAGCAGTCTGCAGGTGCGCACTGAAGCTTTCTTT. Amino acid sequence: CASSLQVRTEAFF.

CDR3 sequence: CAWWTENQETQYF. In DNA form, the CDR3 reads TGTGCCTGGTGGACAGAAAACCAAGAGACCCAGTACTTC. The gene calls are TRBV30 and TRBJ2-5, with D maybe TRBD1 (6 bases). Germline CDR1 and CDR2: GTSNPN and SVGIG (reference sequence). Trimming stripped 5 bases from V and 0 bases from J, with 10 bases between. This CDR3 contains 13 residues.

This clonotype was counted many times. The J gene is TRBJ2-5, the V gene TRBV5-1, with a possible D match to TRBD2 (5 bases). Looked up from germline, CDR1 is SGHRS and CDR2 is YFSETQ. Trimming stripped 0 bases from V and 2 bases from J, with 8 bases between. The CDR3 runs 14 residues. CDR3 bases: TGCGCCAGCAGCTTGGCCCAGCGGCAAGAGACCCAGTACTTC. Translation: CASSLAQRQETQYF.

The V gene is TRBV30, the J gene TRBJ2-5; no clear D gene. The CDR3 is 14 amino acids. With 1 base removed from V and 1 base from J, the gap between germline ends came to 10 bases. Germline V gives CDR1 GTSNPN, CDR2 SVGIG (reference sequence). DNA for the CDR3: TGTGCCTGGAGTGGGACGGCACCCCAAGAGACCCAGTACTTC. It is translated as CAWSGTAPQETQYF.

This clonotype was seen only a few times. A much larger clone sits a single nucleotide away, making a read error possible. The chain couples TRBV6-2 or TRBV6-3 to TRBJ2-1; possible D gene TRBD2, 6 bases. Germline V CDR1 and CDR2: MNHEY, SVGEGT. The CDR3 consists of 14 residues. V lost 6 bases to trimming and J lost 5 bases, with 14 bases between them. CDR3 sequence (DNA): TGTGCCAGCAGGTTTGGACTACTCCACAATGAGCAGTTCTTC. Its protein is CASRFGLLHNEQFF.

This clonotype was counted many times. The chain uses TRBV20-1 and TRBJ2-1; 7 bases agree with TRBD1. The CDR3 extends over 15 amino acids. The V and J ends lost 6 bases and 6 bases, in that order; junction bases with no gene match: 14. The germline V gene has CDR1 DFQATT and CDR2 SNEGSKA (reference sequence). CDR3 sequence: CSAPRQGGLINEQFF. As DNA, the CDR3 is TGCAGTGCCCCCAGACAGGGTGGGCTTATCAATGAGCAGTTCTTC.

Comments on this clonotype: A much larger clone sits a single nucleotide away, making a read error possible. CDR3 residues: CASSGGREPGPLLYGYTF. CDR3 DNA sequence: TGTGCCAGCAGCGGGGGAAGAGAGCCGGGGCCTTTGCTTTATGGCTACACCTTC. This chain uses TRBV7-9 with TRBJ1-2, with D possibly matching TRBD1 (5 bases). The germline CDR1 and CDR2 sequences are SEHNR and FQNEAQ (reference sequence). This CDR3 region has 18 residues. Trimming cost V 5 bases and J 5 bases, with 27 bases left between them.

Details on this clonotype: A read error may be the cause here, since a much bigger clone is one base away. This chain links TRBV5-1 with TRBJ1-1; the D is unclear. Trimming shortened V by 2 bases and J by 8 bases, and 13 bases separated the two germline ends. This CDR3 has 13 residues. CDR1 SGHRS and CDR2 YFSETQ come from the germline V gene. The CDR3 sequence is CASSLKHPGEAFF. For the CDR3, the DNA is TGCGCCAGCAGCTTAAAGCATCCCGGGGAAGCTTTCTTT.

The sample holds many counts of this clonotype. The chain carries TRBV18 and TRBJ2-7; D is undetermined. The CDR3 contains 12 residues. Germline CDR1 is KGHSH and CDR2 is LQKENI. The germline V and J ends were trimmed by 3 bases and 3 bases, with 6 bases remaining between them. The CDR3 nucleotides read TGTGCCAGCTCACCTGCCGACTACGAGCAGTACTTC. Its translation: CASSPADYEQYF. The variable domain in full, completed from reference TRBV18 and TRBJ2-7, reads NAGVMQNPRHLVRRRGQEARLRCSPMKGHSHVYWYRQLPEEGLKFMVYLQKENIIDESGMPKERFSAEFPKEGPSILRIQQVVRGDSAAYFCASSPADYEQYFGPGTRLTVT.

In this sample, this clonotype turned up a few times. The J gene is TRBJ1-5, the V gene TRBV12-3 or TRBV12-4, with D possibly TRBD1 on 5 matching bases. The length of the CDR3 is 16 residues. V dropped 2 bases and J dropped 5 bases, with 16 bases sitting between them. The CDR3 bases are TGTGCCAGCAGTTTATCAGGGCAGGGAGGCCATCAGCCCCAGCATTTT. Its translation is CASSLSGQGGHQPQHF.

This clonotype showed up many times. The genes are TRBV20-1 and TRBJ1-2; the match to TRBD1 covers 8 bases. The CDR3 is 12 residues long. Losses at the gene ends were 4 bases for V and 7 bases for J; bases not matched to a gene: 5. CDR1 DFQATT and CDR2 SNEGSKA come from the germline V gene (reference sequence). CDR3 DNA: TGCAGTGCTAACCGGGACAGGTTTGGCTACACCTTC. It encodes CSANRDRFGYTF.

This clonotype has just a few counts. Here the CDR3 reads CASIQVGVTNEKLFF. The CDR3 bases are TGTGCCAGCATCCAAGTGGGAGTAACTAATGAAAAACTGTTTTTT. The chain recombines TRBV7-9 with TRBJ1-4; D remains unclear. Germline V gene lookup returns CDR1 SEHNR and CDR2 FQNEAQ (reference sequence). The CDR3 is 15 amino acids. V was shortened by 7 bases and J by 1 base, with 13 bases between the two germline ends.